The 27 T cell receptor beta chains below come from one sample, sequenced in a study of regulatory T cells in long-lasting Graves disease. The time point is: newly diagnosed GD, antithyroid drugs for less than 3 months. Preparation of the TCR library used RNA extracted from PBMCs. Combining iRepertoire HTBI primers with Arm-PCR of CDR3 regions, the authors built TCR beta libraries. A single record per CDR3 protein comes from TCRdb applying MiXCR to the multiplex PCR reads. The sample has 250,000 or so distinct CDR3 sequences; 18% are singletons. These records were also assigned to another study, of T cells in Graves' hyperthyroidism and ophthalmopathy.

The sequences come from peripheral blood mononuclear cells (PBMCs), collected at new diagnosis, from a patient treated with antithyroid drugs. The receptor source for this set is a woman aged 30 to 39 with Graves disease.

This clonotype was seen many times. The rearrangement links TRBV12-3 or TRBV12-4 to TRBJ2-3; 8 bases are a match to TRBD1. The CDR3 consists of 13 residues. Trimming took 4 bases from V and 4 from J; bases not matched to a gene: 1. The CDR3 DNA sequence: TGTGCCAGCAGTTCAGGGGGCCCAGATACGCAGTATTTT. Encoded protein: CASSSGGPDTQYF.

This clonotype was counted only a few times. A single base is all that separates this from a far larger clone, so a read error is likely. V gene TRBV20-1 combines with J gene TRBJ2-1, with 9 nucleotides matching TRBD1. CDR3 length: 15 amino acids. V was clipped by 3 bases and J by 10 bases; unmatched bases: 13. Germline CDR1 reads DFQATT; CDR2 reads SNEGSKA (reference sequence). CDR3 nucleotides: TGCAGTGCTAGGGGAACAGGGGGCCTCCAAGACGAGCAGTTCTTC. Amino acids: CSARGTGGLQDEQFF.

In this sample, this clonotype turned up a few times. The chain is built from TRBV5-1 and TRBJ2-5; D unresolved. Germline CDR1 is SGHRS and CDR2 is YFSETQ. V lost 2 bases and J lost 0, with 8 bases in between. This CDR3 spans 14 amino acids. The CDR3 spells CASSLINDQETQYF. The DNA of the CDR3 is TGCGCCAGCAGCTTAATCAATGACCAAGAGACCCAGTACTTC. The full variable domain, with the rest looked up from reference TRBV5-1 and TRBJ2-5, is KAGVTQTPRYLIKTRGQQVTLSCSPISGHRSVSWYQQTPGQGLQFLFEYFSETQRNKGNFPGRFSGRQFSNSRSEMNVSTLELGDSALYLCASSLINDQETQYFGPGTRLLVL.

The chain is built from TRBV7-9 and TRBJ1-3, with unresolved D. The V gene lost 5 bases and the J gene lost 2 bases, with 13 bases spanning the gap. This CDR3 comprises 15 residues. Germline V gene data show CDR1 as SEHNR and CDR2 as FQNEAQ (reference sequence). The CDR3 DNA is TGTGCCAGCAGCCCCCTCCCCGGGGCTGGAAACACCATATATTTT. This translates into CASSPLPGAGNTIYF.

This clonotype was recorded many times. This chain joins TRBV2 and TRBJ1-1, with a weak D call TRBD1 (6 bases). The CDR3 totals 13 residues. The V gene lost 6 bases and the J gene lost 7 bases, with 15 bases spanning the gap. Germline CDR1 and CDR2: SNHLY and FYNNEI. The DNA for the CDR3 is TGTGCCAGCAGCTATATCGTCAGGGGTGAAGCTTTCTTT. Translated, it gives CASSYIVRGEAFF.

This clonotype was counted at least ten times. This chain uses TRBV18 with TRBJ2-7; TRBD1 agrees at 8 bases. Germline CDR1 KGHSH, CDR2 LQKENI. Trimming at V came to 1 base and at J to 2 bases, leaving 7 bases not matched to a gene. The CDR3 is 16 residues long. CDR3 sequence reads: CASSPRGTGGAYEQYF. The CDR3 nucleotides are TGTGCCAGCTCACCACGGGGGACAGGAGGGGCCTACGAGCAGTACTTC.

This clonotype occurred once. The V gene is TRBV7-8, the J gene TRBJ2-1, with 13 bases identical to TRBD2. The DNA end lines up better with TRBJ2-4; the J call may be wrong. The CDR3 is 18 amino acids. Looked up from germline, CDR1 is SGHVS and CDR2 is FQNEAQ. CDR3 bases: TGTGCCAGCGAAGCGCGGGGGTGGACTAGCGGGGGAGGGAACATTCAGTACTTC. Translating gives CASEARGWTSGGGNIQYF.

There are many counts of this clonotype. The chain employs TRBV6-1 and TRBJ2-3; no definite D call. This CDR3 has 15 amino acids. Per the germline V gene, CDR1 is MNHNS and CDR2 is SASEGT. V dropped 6 bases and J dropped 5 bases, with 18 bases sitting between them. DNA of the CDR3: TGTGCCAGCAGGGGCTCGCCCTCGGGCGAAGATACGCAGTATTTT. Translated, it gives CASRGSPSGEDTQYF.

V usage is TRBV7-2 and J usage is TRBJ1-4; D is undetermined. V was shortened by 4 bases and J by 7 bases, with 10 bases between the two germline ends. The germline gives CDR1 SGHTA, CDR2 FQGNSA. The CDR3 runs 13 residues. CDR3 sequence: CASSSPGFEKLFF. The CDR3 nucleotides are TGTGCCAGCAGCTCACCGGGGTTTGAAAAACTGTTTTTT.

This clonotype was seen at least ten times. This chain connects TRBV12-3 or TRBV12-4 to TRBJ1-1, with D hard to call. The CDR3 totals 10 residues. Between the trimmed V and J ends, which lost 10 bases and 4 bases, there was a span of 7 bases. CDR3 residues: CAKGPTEAFF. CDR3 DNA sequence: TGTGCCAAGGGCCCCACTGAAGCTTTCTTT.

This clonotype was counted between two and nine times. J is TRBJ2-1 and V is TRBV7-9; D might be TRBD1 (7 bases). This CDR3 comprises 13 residues. The V and J ends lost 5 bases and 6 bases respectively, with 11 bases between them. Germline values: CDR1 SEHNR, CDR2 FQNEAQ (reference sequence). The CDR3 sequence is CASSRGTVNEQFF. CDR3 in DNA: TGTGCCAGCAGCCGGGGGACAGTCAATGAGCAGTTCTTC.

The chain is built from TRBV4-1 and TRBJ2-3, with 10 bases aligning to TRBD2. Germline CDR1 and CDR2: MGHRA and YSYEKL. This CDR3 has 17 residues. V gave up 0 bases and J gave up 6 bases; unmatched junction bases: 9. This chain's CDR3 is CASSQEGLAGVRDTQYF. CDR3 bases: TGCGCCAGCAGCCAAGAAGGTCTAGCGGGGGTCAGGGATACGCAGTATTTT.

This clonotype has at least ten counts. In DNA, the CDR3 is TGTGCCAGCAGTTCGAACCGGCGGACGGAAAAACTGTTTTTT. Protein product: CASSSNRRTEKLFF. This chain links TRBV12-3 or TRBV12-4 with TRBJ1-4; D gene unclear. This CDR3 contains 14 residues. V was clipped by 4 bases and J by 8 bases, with 14 bases between them.

At least ten counts were recorded for this clonotype. CDR3 region: CASSLREGRTGELFF. The CDR3 DNA is TGTGCCAGCAGCTTGAGGGAGGGGCGTACCGGGGAGCTGTTTTTT. V usage is TRBV11-2 and J usage is TRBJ2-2, with 7 bases lining up with TRBD2. Germline CDR1 is SGHAT and CDR2 is FQNNGV. This CDR3 has 15 amino acids. V was clipped by 3 bases and J by 5 bases; unmatched bases: 6. The whole variable domain, remainder taken from reference TRBV11-2 and TRBJ2-2, is EAGVAQSPRYKIIEKRQSVAFWCNPISGHATLYWYQQILGQGPKLLIQFQNNGVVDDSQLPKDRFSAERLKGVDSTLKIQPAKLEDSAVYLCASSLREGRTGELFFGEGSRLTVL.

The chain joins TRBV11-2 to TRBJ2-5; D is ambiguous. This CDR3 comprises 14 residues. The V gene's germline CDR1 is SGHAT and CDR2 FQNNGV. V lost 1 base, J lost 0 bases, and 6 bases lay in between. The DNA for the CDR3 is TGTGCCAGCAGCTTAGCCTACAACCAAGAGACCCAGTACTTC. Amino acid sequence: CASSLAYNQETQYF.

With regard to this clonotype: This sequence may be a read error, since a much larger clone differs from it by one base. The V and J genes are TRBV5-1 and TRBJ1-1; D is ambiguous. Germline CDR1 reads SGHRS; CDR2 reads YFSETQ. Trimming took 6 bases from V and 3 from J, leaving 6 bases between them. This CDR3 comprises 11 residues. In DNA form, the CDR3 reads TGCGCCAGCACCGACGACACTGAAGCTTTCTTT. Translated: CASTDDTEAFF.

This clonotype occurred a few times. This chain uses TRBV7-2 with TRBJ2-5; 12 bases map to TRBD2. Per the germline V gene, CDR1 is SGHTA and CDR2 is FQGNSA. V shed 4 bases, J shed 4 bases, and the junction held 7 bases outside the gene matches. The CDR3 is 16 residues long. The CDR3: CASSSIPTSGGETQYF. The CDR3 coding sequence is TGTGCCAGCAGCTCGATCCCGACTAGCGGGGGAGAGACCCAGTACTTC. Together with reference TRBV7-2 and TRBJ2-5, the CDR3 gives the full variable domain: GAGVSQSPSNKVTEKGKDVELRCDPISGHTALYWYRQSLGQGLEFLIYFQGNSAPDKSGLPSDRFSAERTGGSVSTLTIQRTQQEDSAVYLCASSSIPTSGGETQYFGPGTRLLVL.

In this sample, this clonotype turned up many times. This chain links TRBV27 with TRBJ2-2; no reliable D call. The CDR3 contains 15 residues. CDR1 and CDR2 (germline): MNHEY, SMNVEV (reference sequence). The germline V and J ends were trimmed by 2 bases and 4 bases, with 11 bases remaining between them. The CDR3 loop reads CASSLAGYGTGELFF. The DNA of the CDR3 is TGTGCCAGCAGTTTAGCAGGATATGGCACCGGGGAGCTGTTTTTT.

This clonotype was recorded at least ten times. The chain has TRBV20-1 and TRBJ1-5; no clear D. V lost 1 base, J lost 5 bases, and 15 bases lay in between. CDR1 DFQATT and CDR2 SNEGSKA come from the germline V gene (reference sequence). The CDR3 extends over 15 amino acids. This CDR3 is CSARVPEGAHQPQHF. The CDR3, as DNA: TGCAGTGCTAGAGTCCCGGAGGGAGCGCATCAGCCCCAGCATTTT.

In its sample, this clonotype was seen many times. The chain has TRBV9 and TRBJ1-1; weak D call: TRBD1 (6 bases). Trimming removed 3 bases at V and 3 bases at J, with 27 bases between. The CDR3 is 19 amino acids. Germline V gene data show CDR1 as SGDLS and CDR2 as YYNGEE. CDR3 coding DNA: TGTGCCAGCAGCGAGGACAGTACCCGGATTCTCGTTGAGTACACTGAAGCTTTCTTT. Amino acid sequence: CASSEDSTRILVEYTEAFF.

This clonotype was counted ten times or more. The chain uses TRBV6-1 and TRBJ1-1; 7 bases fit TRBD1. Germline CDR1 and CDR2: MNHNS and SASEGT. Trimming took 3 bases from V and 11 from J; bases not matched to a gene: 6. The CDR3 contains 12 residues. The CDR3 reads CASSDPTGRAFF. The CDR3 DNA reads TGTGCCAGCAGTGACCCGACAGGGAGGGCTTTCTTT.

V and J are TRBV11-2 and TRBJ1-1, with 8 bases matching TRBD1. The CDR3 extends over 15 amino acids. Unmatched junction bases numbered 2, after V lost 1 base and J lost 1 base. The germline V gene has CDR1 SGHAT and CDR2 FQNNGV. The CDR3 loop is CASSLVGQANTEAFF. For the CDR3, the DNA is TGTGCCAGCAGCTTAGTGGGACAGGCGAACACTGAAGCTTTCTTT.

This clonotype occurred many times. The J gene is TRBJ1-2, the V gene TRBV5-1; maybe TRBD1 (6 bases). This CDR3 comprises 13 residues. Germline V gene sequence: CDR1 SGHRS, CDR2 YFSETQ. Trimming took 5 bases from V and 4 from J, leaving 12 bases between them. CDR3 loop: CASRKTGIYGYTF. CDR3 sequence (DNA): TGCGCCAGCAGAAAGACAGGAATCTATGGCTACACCTTC. The full variable domain, completed using reference TRBV5-1 and TRBJ1-2, is KAGVTQTPRYLIKTRGQQVTLSCSPISGHRSVSWYQQTPGQGLQFLFEYFSETQRNKGNFPGRFSGRQFSNSRSEMNVSTLELGDSALYLCASRKTGIYGYTFGSGTRLTVV.

This clonotype was detected ten times or more. This sequence joins TRBV7-9 and TRBJ1-3; D unclear. Germline values: CDR1 SEHNR, CDR2 FQNEAQ (reference sequence). The germline V and J ends were trimmed by 2 bases and 3 bases, with 8 bases remaining between them. CDR3 length: 14 residues. DNA for the CDR3: TGTGCCAGCAGCTTAAGTGACCGTGGAAACACCATATATTTT. Translation: CASSLSDRGNTIYF.

Only a few counts were recorded for this clonotype. This chain joins TRBV19 and TRBJ2-1; possible D gene TRBD2, 5 bases. The germline V gene has CDR1 LNHDA and CDR2 SQIVND (reference sequence). CDR3 length: 13 residues. Trimming left V 9 bases short and J 4 bases short, with 13 bases between. The CDR3 reads CASSRAEYNEQFF. CDR3 DNA sequence: TGTGCCAGCTCGCGGGCAGAGTACAATGAGCAGTTCTTC.

This clonotype has only a few counts. This chain links TRBV5-1 with TRBJ1-6, with TRBD1 as a possible D gene (6 bases). Between the trimmed V and J ends, which lost 2 bases and 13 bases, there was a span of 16 bases. This CDR3 has 14 residues. Germline V lookup: CDR1 SGHRS, CDR2 YFSETQ. The CDR3 DNA follows: TGCGCCAGCAGCTTAACAGGGCAGGCTCAGCCCCTCCACTTT. Protein: CASSLTGQAQPLHF.

This clonotype was observed many times. The chain couples TRBV2 to TRBJ2-3; D remains unclear. This CDR3 is 13 amino acids long. The V and J ends lost 1 base and 8 bases respectively, with 10 bases between them. Per the germline V gene, CDR1 is SNHLY and CDR2 is FYNNEI. CDR3 region: CASSEGSSGTQYF. Written as DNA, the CDR3 is TGTGCCAGCAGTGAAGGCAGCTCGGGTACGCAGTATTTT. Full variable domain (outside the CDR3, taken from reference TRBV2 and TRBJ2-3): EPEVTQTPSHQVTQMGQEVILRCVPISNHLYFYWYRQILGQKVEFLVSFYNNEISEKSEIFDDQFSVERPDGSNFTLKIRSTKLEDSAMYFCASSEGSSGTQYFGPGTRLTVL.